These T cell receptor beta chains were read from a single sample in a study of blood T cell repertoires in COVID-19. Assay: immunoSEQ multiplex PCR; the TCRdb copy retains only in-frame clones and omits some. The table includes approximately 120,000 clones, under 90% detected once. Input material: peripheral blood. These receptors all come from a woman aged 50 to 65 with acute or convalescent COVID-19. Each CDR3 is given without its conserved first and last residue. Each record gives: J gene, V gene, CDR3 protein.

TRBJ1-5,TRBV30,AWRTRDRGGQPQH
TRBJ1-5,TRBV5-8,ASPRGGANQPQH
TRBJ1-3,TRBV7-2,ASQLISGNTIY
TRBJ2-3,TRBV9,ASSVDPGLAGRLTDTQY
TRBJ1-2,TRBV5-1,ASSSTGTANYGYT
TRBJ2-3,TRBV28,ASSSYSSRTGDTQY
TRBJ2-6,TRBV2,ASSERAGANVLT
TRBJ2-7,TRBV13,ASSRRLSSYEQY
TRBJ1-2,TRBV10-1,ASSESDSYGYT
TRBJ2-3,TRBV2,ASRRGIAADTQY
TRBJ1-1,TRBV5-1,ASRMGLTEAF
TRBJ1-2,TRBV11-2,ASSLGAGLNYGYT
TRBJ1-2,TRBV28,ASSLQEEYGYT
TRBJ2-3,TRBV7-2,ASSFTQRTSGGARDTQY
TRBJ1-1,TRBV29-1,SAMDRTSNTEAF
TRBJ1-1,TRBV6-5,ASRTTGNTEAF
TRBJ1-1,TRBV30,AWRSTGKNTEAF
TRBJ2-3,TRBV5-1,ASSLGLPDTQY
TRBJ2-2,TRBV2,ASRGTGIGELF
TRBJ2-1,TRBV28,ASSGPMGSQQF
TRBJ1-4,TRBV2,ASSVRTEGGKLF
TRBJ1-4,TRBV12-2,ASRLIRGGTGDEKLF
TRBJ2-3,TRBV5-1,ASSLVDGLAGPGGTQY
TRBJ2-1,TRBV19,ASSPNGQGIRYNEQF
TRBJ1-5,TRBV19,ASSMPGTGESRRNQPQH
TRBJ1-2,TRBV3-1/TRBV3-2,ASSPPGAGGLGYT
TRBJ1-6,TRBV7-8,ASSLAGYGGVDSPLH
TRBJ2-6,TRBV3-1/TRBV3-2,ASSLTTGSGANVLT
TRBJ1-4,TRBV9,ASSPLEGPEKLF